This record concerns one T cell receptor beta chain sequence. The data derive from a study of blood T cell repertoires in COVID-19. Overall study: Sources were T cells, B-cell-depleted T cells, or PBMCs; the material itself was cDNA or gDNA.

In the original workflow: Amplification from reference gene primers served as the basis for estimated nucleated cell counts. Repertoires were generated with immunoSEQ multiplex PCR, while TCRdb's copy carries only in-frame clones and drops some. The D gene and trimming were derived from the DNA, and the V and J assignments and clone size from that table. The sample lists around 300,000 clones; approximately 87% were seen once. Enrolled through a virtual design, the participants were between about 18 and 100 years of age and came from under 25 US areas. Donors in Cohort 3 who had recovered were those with two negative PCRs, healthcare professional clearance, or resolution of their symptoms. The V end lost 6 bases, the J end lost 4 bases, and 13 bases lay between the germline ends. The CDR3 runs 13 residues. Germline CDR1 SGHNT, CDR2 YYREEE (reference sequence).

Sequencing was performed on PBMCs or T cells enriched from blood (not recorded which). This sequence joins TRBV5-4 and TRBJ1-2; tentatively, D is TRBD1 (6 bases). This sequence was found in a woman in her twenties or thirties who had recovered from COVID-19. The CDR3 reads CASTPGHSYGYTF. Written as DNA, the CDR3 is TGTGCCAGCACCCCGGGACACAGCTATGGCTACACCTTC.